These 17 T cell receptor beta chains were sequenced from one sample in a study of cytomegalovirus exposure and HLA in healthy donors. Libraries were prepared by immunoSEQ multiplex PCR; TCRdb keeps only in-frame clonotypes and omits some of them. The top ten clones hold under 3.5% of a sample with 150,000 to 200,000 clones, around nine tenths of them seen once. Sequencing used PBMCs. These TCRs come from a man aged 18-30 years in good health and CMV-seropositive.

This chain links TRBV5-1 with TRBJ2-1; D might be TRBD1 (5 bases). The germline V and J ends were trimmed by 3 bases and 10 bases, with 11 bases remaining between them. Germline V gene data show CDR1 as SGHRS and CDR2 as YFSETQ. This CDR3 is built from 12 residues. This CDR3 reads CASSSDSSEQFF. The DNA for the CDR3 is TGCGCCAGCAGCTCCGACAGTAGCGAGCAGTTCTTC.

The chain links TRBV11-2 to TRBJ1-1, with D tentatively TRBD1 (5 bases). V lost 4 bases to trimming and J lost 1 base, with 16 bases between them. There are 16 residues in the CDR3. Germline CDR1 is SGHAT and CDR2 is FQNNGV. CDR3 in DNA: TGTGCCAGCAGCTCCCGTGGGGCCCGTGAGAACACTGAAGCTTTCTTT. This gives the protein CASSSRGARENTEAFF.

The chain uses TRBV7-3 and TRBJ2-2; maybe TRBD2 (6 bases). Germline CDR1 SGHTA, CDR2 FQGTGA. The V gene lost 5 bases and the J gene lost 3 bases, with 10 bases spanning the gap. The CDR3 has 14 amino acids. The CDR3 spells CASSPGRHTGELFF. The CDR3 DNA sequence: TGTGCCAGCAGCCCGGGGAGGCACACCGGGGAGCTGTTTTTT.

Here the CDR3 DNA reads TGTGCCATCAGTGAGTCGGGCGGGGGCGTCTACGAGCAGTACTTC. It translates to CAISESGGGVYEQYF. The chain joins TRBV10-3 to TRBJ2-7; D might be TRBD2 (7 bases). The length of the CDR3 is 15 residues. Germline V CDR1 and CDR2: ENHRY, SYGVKD. With 0 bases removed from V and 3 bases from J, the gap between germline ends came to 12 bases.

The rearrangement joins TRBV28 to TRBJ2-5; TRBD2 matches at 16 bases. This CDR3 comprises 15 residues. Unmatched junction bases numbered 3, after V lost 6 bases and J lost 5 bases. Germline CDR1 reads MDHEN; CDR2 reads SYDVKM. CDR3 DNA: TGTGCCAGCAGGGGACTAGCGGGAGGGCCGGAGACCCAGTACTTC. Amino acids: CASRGLAGGPETQYF.

The gene calls are TRBV7-6 and TRBJ2-7; tentative D call: TRBD1 (6 bases). From germline, CDR1 is SGHVS and CDR2 FNYEAQ. The V gene lost 5 bases and the J gene lost 0 bases, with 14 bases spanning the gap. There are 15 residues in the CDR3. In nucleotides, the CDR3 is TGTGCCAGCAGCCGTGCCCCAGGGGACTCCTACGAGCAGTACTTC. Encoded protein: CASSRAPGDSYEQYF.

The V gene is TRBV4-3, the J gene TRBJ2-1; maybe TRBD2 (6 bases). The length of the CDR3 is 18 residues. Germline values: CDR1 LGHNA, CDR2 YSLEER. V lost 0 bases, J lost 3 bases, and 18 bases lay in between. CDR3 sequence reads: CASSQDLSWQGGYNEQFF. CDR3 DNA sequence: TGCGCCAGCAGCCAAGATCTCTCGTGGCAGGGAGGCTACAATGAGCAGTTCTTC.

The chain couples TRBV5-8 to TRBJ1-6; TRBD1 agrees at 7 bases. The germline V gene encodes CDR1 SGHTS and CDR2 YDEGEE. The V segment lost 3 bases and the J segment 10 bases; nucleotides outside the gene matches: 13. The CDR3 loop spans 16 amino acids. The CDR3: CASSSGRQGMGSPLHF. CDR3 in DNA: TGTGCCAGCAGCTCGGGTAGACAGGGAATGGGCTCACCCCTCCACTTT.

This chain joins TRBV6-6 and TRBJ1-4; D is unclear. The CDR3 runs to 14 residues. Trimming cost V 3 bases and J 7 bases, with 12 bases left between them. CDR1 MNHNY and CDR2 SVGAGI come from the germline V gene (reference sequence). The CDR3 nucleotides read TGTGCCAGCAGTTATACTCCAAATGGTGAAAAACTGTTTTTT. Translation: CASSYTPNGEKLFF.

V is TRBV7-9 and J is TRBJ1-4; tentatively, D is TRBD1 (6 bases). Germline CDR1 is SEHNR and CDR2 is FQNEAQ (reference sequence). This CDR3 contains 15 residues. V was cut by 3 bases and J by 7 bases, with 15 bases left in between. Here the CDR3 DNA reads TGTGCCAGCAGCTTGAGACAGGCCCTTGGTGAAAAACTGTTTTTT. This sequence encodes CASSLRQALGEKLFF. Complete variable domain (other parts from reference TRBV7-9 and TRBJ1-4): DTGVSQNPRHKITKRGQNVTFRCDPISEHNRLYWYRQTLGQGPEFLTYFQNEAQLEKSRLLSDRFSAERPKGSFSTLEIQRTEQGDSAMYLCASSLRQALGEKLFFGSGTQLSVL.

This clone showed up just once. The CDR3 sequence: CASSGGGRGEQFF. The CDR3 region has the DNA TGTGCCAGCAGCGGTGGCGGGCGGGGTGAGCAGTTCTTC. The chain combines TRBV28 with TRBJ2-1; D may be TRBD2 (6 bases). This CDR3 has 13 residues. Germline loops: CDR1 MDHEN, CDR2 SYDVKM. With 6 bases removed from V and 9 bases from J, the gap between germline ends came to 15 bases.

This clone was counted a few times. V is TRBV28 and J is TRBJ1-5, with TRBD1 matching 8 bases. This CDR3 comprises 16 residues. From germline, CDR1 is MDHEN and CDR2 SYDVKM. J was trimmed by 0 bases and V by 4 bases; bases with no gene match: 5. DNA of the CDR3: TGTGCCAGCAGTTCTCCGACAGGGGATAGCAATCAGCCCCAGCATTTT. Its translation: CASSSPTGDSNQPQHF.

This chain links TRBV4-2 with TRBJ1-4; 9 nucleotides align to TRBD1. V was pared by 4 bases and J by 8 bases, with 8 bases of the junction left unmatched. In germline, CDR1 is LGHNA, CDR2 YNFKEQ. This CDR3 is 15 amino acids long. CDR3 nucleotides: TGTGCCAGCAGCCGCCGCGACAGGGGGAGGGAAAAACTGTTTTTT. This encodes CASSRRDRGREKLFF.

The chain has TRBV11-2 and TRBJ1-2; the match to TRBD1 covers 8 bases. The CDR3 is 15 residues long. V lost 1 base and J lost 8; bases outside the gene matches: 9. Germline values: CDR1 SGHAT, CDR2 FQNNGV. CDR3 in amino acids: CASSLVTGENSGYTF. The CDR3 nucleotides read TGTGCCAGCAGCTTAGTGACAGGGGAAAACAGCGGCTACACCTTC.

The chain joins TRBV5-1 to TRBJ2-7, with D possibly matching TRBD1 (6 bases). CDR1 is SGHRS, CDR2 YFSETQ, per germline. CDR3 length: 13 amino acids. Trimming shortened V by 1 base and J by 3 bases, and 8 bases separated the two germline ends. The CDR3 DNA reads TGCGCCAGCAGCTTGAGGGACAACTACGAGCAGTACTTC. Translated: CASSLRDNYEQYF.

CDR3 bases: TGCGCCAGCAGCTTGGAACCGAACAGGGAGTCGCAGTATTTT. As protein: CASSLEPNRESQYF. The rearrangement links TRBV5-1 to TRBJ2-3; a weak D match, TRBD1 (6 bases). The V gene lost 0 bases and the J gene lost 10 bases, with 15 bases spanning the gap. This CDR3 contains 14 residues. Germline CDR1 and CDR2: SGHRS and YFSETQ.

J is TRBJ2-1 and V is TRBV28; 8 bases map to TRBD1. In germline, CDR1 is MDHEN, CDR2 SYDVKM. V dropped 2 bases and J dropped 4; count of bases not matched to a gene: 13. There are 18 residues in the CDR3. CDR3: CASSLAAGGLTGYNEQFF. The CDR3 DNA sequence: TGTGCCAGCAGTTTAGCGGCAGGGGGCCTCACGGGGTACAATGAGCAGTTCTTC. Looking up the rest from reference TRBV28 and TRBJ2-1 gives the full variable domain: DVKVTQSSRYLVKRTGEKVFLECVQDMDHENMFWYRQDPGLGLRLIYFSYDVKMKEKGDIPEGYSVSREKKERFSLILESASTNQTSMYLCASSLAAGGLTGYNEQFFGPGTRLTVL.